These 10 T cell receptor beta chains were all obtained from the same sample, sequenced in a study of blood T cell repertoires in COVID-19. Using immunoSEQ multiplex PCR, the repertoire was profiled, and TCRdb retains in-frame clones only, with some absent. There are approximately 200,000 clones in the sample; roughly nine tenths occur only once, and less than 3.5% lies in the top ten. Sequencing was performed on peripheral blood. These TCRs come from a woman aged 30 to 39 with active or convalescent COVID-19.

This chain joins TRBV7-2 and TRBJ1-2; D perhaps matches TRBD1 (6 bases). The V end was cut by 5 bases, the J end by 4 bases, with 14 bases between. Germline V lookup: CDR1 SGHTA, CDR2 FQGNSA. The CDR3 loop spans 14 amino acids. The CDR3 reads CASSPPGGVYGYTF. In DNA, the CDR3 is TGTGCCAGCAGCCCCCCTGGGGGCGTCTATGGCTACACCTTC.

This clone appeared a single time. The chain has TRBV5-1 and TRBJ1-5; D gene uncertain. The germline gives CDR1 SGHRS, CDR2 YFSETQ. Trimming pared 6 bases from V and 4 bases from J, leaving 17 bases between. The CDR3 consists of 15 residues. CDR3 in DNA: TGCGCCAGCACCCCGACCGGGTCTATAAATCAGCCCCAGCATTTT. Amino acid sequence: CASTPTGSINQPQHF.

This chain links TRBV5-4 with TRBJ2-5; 8 bases are a match to TRBD1. The CDR3 extends over 16 amino acids. CDR1 SGHNT and CDR2 YYREEE come from the germline V gene (reference sequence). V shed 4 bases, J shed 1 base, and the junction held 9 bases outside the gene matches. The CDR3 DNA sequence: TGTGCCAGCAGCGCCGGGACAGGACCAGCCCAAGAGACCCAGTACTTC. This encodes CASSAGTGPAQETQYF.

The gene calls are TRBV5-1 and TRBJ2-7; 8 bases line up with TRBD1. The CDR3 loop spans 14 amino acids. Germline CDR1 and CDR2: SGHRS and YFSETQ. Trimming at V came to 4 bases and at J to 3 bases, leaving 6 bases not matched to a gene. The CDR3 is CASSPGTGSYEQYF. CDR3 DNA: TGCGCCAGCAGCCCTGGGACAGGCAGCTACGAGCAGTACTTC.

The chain links TRBV6-1 to TRBJ2-5; 9 positions agree with TRBD1. Germline CDR1 MNHNS, CDR2 SASEGT. The CDR3 has 15 residues. J lost 5 bases, V lost 3 bases, and 7 bases had no gene match. The CDR3 reads CASSDLDRGGETQYF. As DNA, the CDR3 is TGTGCCAGCAGTGACCTGGACAGGGGAGGTGAGACCCAGTACTTC.

The chain recombines TRBV2 with TRBJ2-1, with D possibly matching TRBD1 (6 bases). CDR1 is SNHLY, CDR2 FYNNEI, per germline. Trimming took off 0 bases at V and 4 bases at J, with 13 bases between the two ends. The CDR3 contains 16 residues. The DNA for the CDR3 is TGTGCCAGCAGTGAAGCTGATGTGGGGACATACAATGAGCAGTTCTTC. Protein: CASSEADVGTYNEQFF.

The V gene is TRBV10-1, the J gene TRBJ1-5; 7 nucleotides match TRBD1. The length of the CDR3 is 18 residues. Germline V gene data show CDR1 as WNHNN and CDR2 as SYGVQD (reference sequence). V lost 6 bases, J lost 2 bases, and 16 bases stayed unmatched. CDR3 amino acids: CASSQPGQCKGGNQPQHF. DNA of the CDR3: TGCGCCAGCAGCCAGCCGGGACAGTGTAAGGGTGGCAATCAGCCCCAGCATTTT.

The CDR3 sequence is CASSIRQAQNQPQHF. Written as DNA, the CDR3 is TGTGCCAGCAGCATCCGACAGGCTCAGAATCAGCCCCAGCATTTT. J is TRBJ1-5 and V is TRBV13; the D gene is possibly TRBD1 (6 bases). Germline V lookup: CDR1 PRHDT, CDR2 FYEKMQ (reference sequence). The ends were cut back, 5 bases at V and 4 bases at J, with 15 bases in the middle. The CDR3 runs to 15 residues.

CDR3 amino acids: CASQLAGGSPGANVLTF. The DNA for the CDR3 is TGTGCCAGCCAACTAGCGGGAGGCTCACCTGGGGCCAACGTCCTGACTTTC. The genes are TRBV3-1 (or the pseudogene TRBV3-2) and TRBJ2-6; 12 nucleotides match TRBD2. Germline assignment: CDR1 LGHDT and CDR2 YNNKEL (reference sequence). The V segment lost 8 bases and the J segment 2 bases; nucleotides outside the gene matches: 7. The CDR3 is 17 residues long.

V and J are TRBV6-5 and TRBJ1-6; D call uncertain. CDR1 MNHEY and CDR2 SVGAGI come from the germline V gene. V was cut by 7 bases and J by 5 bases, with 9 bases left in between. The CDR3 loop spans 13 amino acids. The CDR3 region has the DNA TGTGCCAGCACCGGCAGCGATAATTCACCCCTCCACTTT. Residues: CASTGSDNSPLHF.